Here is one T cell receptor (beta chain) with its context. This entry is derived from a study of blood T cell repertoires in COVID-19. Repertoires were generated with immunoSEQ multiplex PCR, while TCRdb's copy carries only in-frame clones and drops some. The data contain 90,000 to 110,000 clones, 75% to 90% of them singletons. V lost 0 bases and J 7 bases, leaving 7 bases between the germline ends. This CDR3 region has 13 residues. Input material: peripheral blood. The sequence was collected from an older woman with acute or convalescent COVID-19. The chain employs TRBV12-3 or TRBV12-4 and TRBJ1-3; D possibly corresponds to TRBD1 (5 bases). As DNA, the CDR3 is TGTGCCAGCAGTTTAGCCAGGGTCAACACCATATATTTT. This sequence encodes CASSLARVNTIYF.